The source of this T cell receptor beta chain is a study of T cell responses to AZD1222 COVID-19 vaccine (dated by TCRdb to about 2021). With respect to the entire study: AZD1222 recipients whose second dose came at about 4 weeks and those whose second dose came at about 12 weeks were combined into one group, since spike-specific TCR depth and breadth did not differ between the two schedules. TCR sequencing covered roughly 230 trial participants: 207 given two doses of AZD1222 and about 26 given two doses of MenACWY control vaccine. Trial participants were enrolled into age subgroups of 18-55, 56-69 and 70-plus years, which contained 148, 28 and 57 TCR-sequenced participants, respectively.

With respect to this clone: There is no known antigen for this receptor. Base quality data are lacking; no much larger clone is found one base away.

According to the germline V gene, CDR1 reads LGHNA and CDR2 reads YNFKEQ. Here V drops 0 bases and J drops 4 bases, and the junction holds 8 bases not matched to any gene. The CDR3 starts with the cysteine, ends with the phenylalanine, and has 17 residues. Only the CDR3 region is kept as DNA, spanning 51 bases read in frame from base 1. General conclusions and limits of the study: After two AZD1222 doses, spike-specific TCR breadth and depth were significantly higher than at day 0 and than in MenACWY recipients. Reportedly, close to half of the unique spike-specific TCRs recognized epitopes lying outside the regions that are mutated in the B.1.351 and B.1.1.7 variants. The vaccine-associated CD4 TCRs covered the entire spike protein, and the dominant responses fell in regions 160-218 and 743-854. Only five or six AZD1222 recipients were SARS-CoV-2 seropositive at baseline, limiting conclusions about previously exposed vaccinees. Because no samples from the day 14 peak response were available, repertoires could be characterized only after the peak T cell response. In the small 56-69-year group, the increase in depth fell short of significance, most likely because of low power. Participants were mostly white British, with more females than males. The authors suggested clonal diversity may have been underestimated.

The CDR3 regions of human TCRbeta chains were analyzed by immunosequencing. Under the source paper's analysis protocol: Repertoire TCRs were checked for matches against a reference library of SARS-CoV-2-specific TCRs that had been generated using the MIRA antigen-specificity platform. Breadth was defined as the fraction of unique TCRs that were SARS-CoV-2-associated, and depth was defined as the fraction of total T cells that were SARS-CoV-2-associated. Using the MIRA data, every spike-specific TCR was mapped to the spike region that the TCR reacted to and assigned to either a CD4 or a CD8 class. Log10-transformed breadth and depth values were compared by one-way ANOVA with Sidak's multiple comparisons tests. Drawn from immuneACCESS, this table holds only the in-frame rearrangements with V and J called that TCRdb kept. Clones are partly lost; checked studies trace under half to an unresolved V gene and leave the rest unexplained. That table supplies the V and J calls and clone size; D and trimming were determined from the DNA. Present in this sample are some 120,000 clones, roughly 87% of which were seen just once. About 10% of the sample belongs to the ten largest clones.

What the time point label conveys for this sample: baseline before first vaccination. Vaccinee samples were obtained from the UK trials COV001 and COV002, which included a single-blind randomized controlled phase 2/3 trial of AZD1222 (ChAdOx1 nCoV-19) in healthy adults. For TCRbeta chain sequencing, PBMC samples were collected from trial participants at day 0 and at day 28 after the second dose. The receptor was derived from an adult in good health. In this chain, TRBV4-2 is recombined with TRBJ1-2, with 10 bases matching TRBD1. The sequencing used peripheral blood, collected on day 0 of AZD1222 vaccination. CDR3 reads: CASSQEGAGQGGYGYTF. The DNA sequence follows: TGTGCCAGCAGCCAAGAGGGGGCCGGACAGGGGGGCTATGGCTACACCTTC.